The 18 T cell receptor beta chains given below trace back to one sample, sequenced in a study of blood T cells in healthy people across ages. Next came a second PCR, run for about 6 to 12 cycles, which used a sample-barcoded 5' primer along with a J-beta primer mix. TCRdb called the 5' RACE reads again in MiXCR, with one record for every CDR3 protein. The sample includes 1.5 million to 2 million distinct CDR3 sequences, approximately 30% of them seen just once. Sequenced sample: blood. These receptors were collected from a woman in her twenties or thirties in good health.

This clonotype was detected a few times. The genes are TRBV5-1 and TRBJ2-2; TRBD1 agrees at 9 bases. Germline CDR1 reads SGHRS; CDR2 reads YFSETQ. This CDR3 is built from 21 residues. V shed 4 bases, J shed 0 bases, and the junction held 19 bases outside the gene matches. CDR3 loop: CASSRRGRGQGTLSNTGELFF. The CDR3 region has the DNA TGCGCCAGCAGCCGACGCGGTCGCGGACAGGGGACCCTATCGAACACCGGGGAGCTGTTTTTT.

This chain links TRBV6-6 with TRBJ2-2; maybe TRBD1 (6 bases). Germline V lookup: CDR1 MNHNY, CDR2 SVGAGI (reference sequence). The CDR3 has 16 residues. V lost 4 bases and J lost 7, with 19 bases in between. This CDR3 reads CASSSDGNRVSGELFF. DNA for the CDR3: TGTGCCAGCAGTTCCGACGGGAACAGGGTCAGCGGGGAGCTGTTTTTT.

A few counts support this clonotype. The chain has TRBV28 and TRBJ1-4; 9 bases line up with TRBD1. The CDR3 loop spans 15 amino acids. V shed 5 bases and J 7 bases; nucleotides not matched to a gene: 8. The germline gives CDR1 MDHEN, CDR2 SYDVKM. The CDR3: CASSLGGTGSEKLFF. DNA for the CDR3: TGTGCCAGCAGTCTCGGGGGGACAGGGAGTGAAAAACTGTTTTTT. The full variable domain, its missing parts supplied by reference TRBV28 and TRBJ1-4, is DVKVTQSSRYLVKRTGEKVFLECVQDMDHENMFWYRQDPGLGLRLIYFSYDVKMKEKGDIPEGYSVSREKKERFSLILESASTNQTSMYLCASSLGGTGSEKLFFGSGTQLSVL.

In regard to this clonotype: A much larger clone differs by one base, so this may be a read error. The chain links TRBV29-1 to TRBJ2-7, with a tentative D call TRBD2 (5 bases). The germline V and J ends were trimmed by 6 bases and 6 bases, with 15 bases remaining between them. CDR1 is SQVTM and CDR2 is ANQGSEA in the germline V gene. CDR3 size: 12 residues. CDR3 in DNA: TGCAGCGTGGCCGCCGCGGGCTGCGAGCAGTACTTC. It is translated as CSVAAAGCEQYF.

There are a few counts of this clonotype. This chain joins TRBV5-5 and TRBJ1-1; no reliable D call. Trimming cost V 0 bases and J 3 bases, with 12 bases left between them. The CDR3 spans 15 residues. Germline V lookup: CDR1 SGHKS, CDR2 YYEKEE (reference sequence). CDR3 sequence reads: CASSLVAGSYTEAFF. The CDR3 nucleotides are TGTGCCAGCAGCTTGGTAGCCGGCTCATACACTGAAGCTTTCTTT.

This clonotype was counted between two and nine times. The chain combines TRBV5-1 with TRBJ2-5; no firm D call. Germline lookup yields CDR1 SGHRS and CDR2 YFSETQ. CDR3 length equals 17 residues. V lost 1 base and J 5 bases, leaving 21 bases between the germline ends. CDR3 sequence (DNA): TGCGCCAGCAGCTTGACCCCCCCGGACCTAGAGGAGGAGACCCAGTACTTC. Translated, it gives CASSLTPPDLEEETQYF.

This chain connects TRBV12-3 or TRBV12-4 to TRBJ1-1, with D possibly matching TRBD1 (5 bases). CDR3 length equals 14 residues. Trimming took 8 bases from V and 1 from J, leaving 14 bases between them. CDR3 sequence: CASWGRKRNTEAFF. The CDR3 DNA follows: TGTGCCAGCTGGGGCCGCAAGAGGAACACTGAAGCTTTCTTT.

With respect to this clonotype: This may be a read error, as it is one base from a much larger clone. The chain couples TRBV3-1 to TRBJ2-4; no firm D call. The ends were cut back, 0 bases at V and 13 bases at J, with 16 bases in the middle. This CDR3 contains 14 residues. Germline loops: CDR1 LGHDT, CDR2 YNNKEL (reference sequence). In DNA, the CDR3 is TGTGCCAGCAGCCAAGACCACACCAGCCGTGCGCAGTACTTC. It codes for CASSQDHTSRAQYF.

There are many counts of this clonotype. The chain joins TRBV29-1 to TRBJ2-7; 7 nucleotides match TRBD1. The CDR3 runs 13 residues. Germline CDR1 reads SQVTM; CDR2 reads ANQGSEA. Losses at the gene ends were 6 bases for V and 1 base for J; bases not matched to a gene: 6. The CDR3 region is CSVEQGRSYEQYF. The CDR3 region has the DNA TGCAGCGTAGAACAGGGGCGATCCTACGAGCAGTACTTC.

This clonotype was observed a few times. The chain couples TRBV12-5 to TRBJ1-1; D is unclear. In germline, CDR1 is LGHNT, CDR2 FRNRAP. The V end lost 8 bases, the J end lost 2 bases, and 18 bases lay between the germline ends. The CDR3 is 15 amino acids. CDR3 region: CASSLGQAHNTEAFF. CDR3 in DNA: TGTGCTAGTTCCCTCGGGCAGGCCCACAACACTGAAGCTTTCTTT.

This clonotype was detected a few times. The rearrangement uses TRBV5-5 and TRBJ1-5; a possible D gene is TRBD1 (6 bases). CDR3 length: 15 residues. The V end was cut by 4 bases, the J end by 5 bases, with 16 bases between. Germline V gene data show CDR1 as SGHKS and CDR2 as YYEKEE (reference sequence). CDR3 DNA: TGTGCCAGCAGCCCTACTGTGACAGGTTATCAGCCCCAGCATTTT. Protein product: CASSPTVTGYQPQHF.

This clonotype turned up a few times. This chain connects TRBV3-1 to TRBJ1-5, with D possibly matching TRBD1 (6 bases). This CDR3 contains 15 residues. The germline V and J ends were trimmed by 2 bases and 3 bases, with 11 bases remaining between them. From germline, CDR1 is LGHDT and CDR2 YNNKEL (reference sequence). Here the CDR3 reads CASSQRGHDNQPQHF. For the CDR3, the DNA is TGTGCCAGCAGCCAAAGGGGACACGACAATCAGCCCCAGCATTTT.

The table lists this clonotype with a few counts. The V gene is TRBV10-3, the J gene TRBJ1-5, with 7 bases aligning to TRBD1. V shed 7 bases and J 0 bases; nucleotides not matched to a gene: 3. Germline CDR1 is ENHRY and CDR2 is SYGVKD. The CDR3 length is 14 residues. CDR3 region: CAIKGADSNQPQHF. The CDR3 nucleotides are TGTGCCATCAAGGGGGCTGATAGCAATCAGCCCCAGCATTTT.

This sequence joins TRBV5-1 and TRBJ2-1; D uncertain. V was pared by 0 bases and J by 10 bases, with 8 bases between. The CDR3 spans 12 residues. CDR1 and CDR2 (germline): SGHRS, YFSETQ. The CDR3 loop is CASSLGRREQFF. CDR3 coding DNA: TGCGCCAGCAGCTTGGGACGAAGGGAGCAGTTCTTC.

This clonotype was counted between two and nine times. This may stem from a read error, because a much larger clone lies one nucleotide away. The gene calls are TRBV7-3 and TRBJ2-5; D ambiguous. The V and J ends lost 3 bases and 5 bases respectively, with 16 bases between them. The germline gives CDR1 SGHTA, CDR2 FQGTGA. The CDR3 sequence is 15 residues long. CDR3 bases: TGTGCCAGCAGCTTTACAATACATGCCAGCGAGACCCAGTACTTC. Residues: CASSFTIHASETQYF.

The V and J genes are TRBV12-3 or TRBV12-4 and TRBJ2-5; 10 bases agree with TRBD2. The closer fit of TRBJ2-7 to the DNA end suggests the J call may be wrong. The CDR3 is made up of 17 amino acids. CDR3 in DNA: TGTGCCAGCAGTTTTAGCGGGGGGATGACGTTAACATACGAGCAGTACTTC. Translation: CASSFSGGMTLTYEQYF.

V usage is TRBV3-1 and J usage is TRBJ1-1; a possible D gene is TRBD1 (6 bases). The CDR3 extends over 12 amino acids. Per the germline V gene, CDR1 is LGHDT and CDR2 is YNNKEL (reference sequence). The germline V and J ends were trimmed by 6 bases and 9 bases, with 14 bases remaining between them. The CDR3 loop reads CASSQTGRKAFF. As DNA, the CDR3 is TGTGCCAGCAGTCAAACAGGGCGTAAAGCTTTCTTT.

This clonotype has only a few counts. The chain joins TRBV2 to TRBJ2-5, with D perhaps TRBD1 or TRBD2 (5 bases each). The germline gives CDR1 SNHLY, CDR2 FYNNEI. The CDR3 contains 13 residues. Trimming left V 11 bases short and J 11 bases short, with 24 bases between. The CDR3 spells CASGLEGYNEQYF. As DNA, the CDR3 is TGTGCCTCAGGGCTAGAGGGTTATAATGAGCAGTACTTC.